The clone carrying this T cell receptor (beta chain) was seen a handful of times. Its target is not known. The survey-level immunoSEQ assay was used. Profiling relied on immunoSEQ multiplex PCR, and the TCRdb table lists in-frame clones only, not all of them. The sample shows about 95,000 clones, about two thirds of them seen only once. The entry originates in a study of fetal regulatory T cell absence and autoimmunity. Study observations and caveats: Pancreas and cord blood did not differ much in TRB family usage. Pancreas TCRs were oligoclonally enriched versus cord blood, some clones over 100-fold.

The V segment lost 1 base and the J segment 8 bases; nucleotides outside the gene matches: 10. Germline CDR1 and CDR2: SEHNR and FQNEAQ (reference sequence). The CDR3 is 16 amino acids. The chain employs TRBV7-9 and TRBJ2-3, with 9 bases fitting TRBD1. Sequencing used pancreas tissue. The clonotype comes from a male donor with IPEX syndrome. DNA for the CDR3: TGTGCCAGCAGCTTAGGGGACACGACAGGGGGAGCTACGCAGTATTTT. Protein sequence: CASSLGDTTGGATQYF.